The 4 T cell receptor beta chains below were found in one sample sequenced in a study of T cell repertoires in ileal Crohn's disease. Some clones are missing from TCRdb's copy, which holds only in-frame ones; the method was immunoSEQ multiplex PCR. The sample contains about 17,000 clones, roughly 80% of which appear only once. The sample taken for sequencing was ileal tissue. The receptors stem from an adult with Crohn's disease.

The chain carries TRBV4-2 and TRBJ1-4; D remains unclear. Germline loops: CDR1 LGHNA, CDR2 YNFKEQ. V was trimmed by 1 base and J by 8 bases, leaving 14 bases between them. This CDR3 is built from 15 residues. The CDR3 protein is CASSQGRSLREKLFF. The CDR3 DNA sequence: TGTGCCAGCAGCCAAGGTCGGTCACTTCGGGAAAAACTGTTTTTT.

This clone came up a few times. The J gene is TRBJ2-3, the V gene TRBV11-2, with TRBD1 matching 8 bases. Trimming cost V 5 bases and J 1 base; bases outside gene matches: 5. Germline CDR1 SGHAT, CDR2 FQNNGV. The CDR3 consists of 15 residues. CDR3 nucleotide sequence: TGTGCCAGCAGCCTCGACAGGGGAGGCACAGATACGCAGTATTTT. It translates to CASSLDRGGTDTQYF.

This chain connects TRBV4-1 to TRBJ2-2; D perhaps matches TRBD2 (6 bases). This CDR3 comprises 15 residues. The V gene's germline CDR1 is MGHRA and CDR2 YSYEKL. V gave up 4 bases and J gave up 6 bases, with 15 bases separating them. DNA for the CDR3: TGCGCCAGCAGCCCGGGGTCCCGCGGGGCCGGGGAGCTGTTTTTT. Translation gives CASSPGSRGAGELFF.

The chain uses TRBV6-5 and TRBJ2-3; a weak D match, TRBD1 (6 bases). The length of the CDR3 is 13 residues. The V end lost 10 bases, the J end lost 8 bases, and 19 bases lay between the germline ends. The germline gives CDR1 MNHEY, CDR2 SVGAGI. The CDR3 DNA reads as TGTGCCACTAAGGACAGCCCTCAGGGTACGCAGTATTTT. Translation gives CATKDSPQGTQYF.